The TCR beta chain under discussion was sequenced for a study of cytomegalovirus exposure and HLA in healthy donors. Clones were read by immunoSEQ multiplex PCR, and TCRdb kept only the in-frame ones, dropping some. The table lists roughly 84,000 clones, under 95% of them singletons. The junction had 9 bases not matched to a gene; V was cut back by 0 bases and J by 5 bases. The length of the CDR3 is 17 residues. The germline V gene has CDR1 MGHRA and CDR2 YSYEKL. A note on this clone: Its antigen is not identified.

General observations from the study: Subsequent analysis showed first-cohort TCR clusters tending to co-occur in 120 validation repertoires. In vitro confirmation showed a few CMV-associated chains to be CMV antigen specific. There were fewer than 200 TCR beta chains listed as cytomegalovirus-associated.

The gene calls are TRBV4-1 and TRBJ2-3, with 9 bases lining up with TRBD2. This receptor was taken from a man aged 25 to 40 in good health and CMV-seronegative. The sequenced material came from PBMCs. The CDR3 loop reads CASSQDPGGGAIDTQYF. The CDR3 bases are TGCGCCAGCAGCCAAGATCCGGGCGGGGGGGCGATAGATACGCAGTATTTT.